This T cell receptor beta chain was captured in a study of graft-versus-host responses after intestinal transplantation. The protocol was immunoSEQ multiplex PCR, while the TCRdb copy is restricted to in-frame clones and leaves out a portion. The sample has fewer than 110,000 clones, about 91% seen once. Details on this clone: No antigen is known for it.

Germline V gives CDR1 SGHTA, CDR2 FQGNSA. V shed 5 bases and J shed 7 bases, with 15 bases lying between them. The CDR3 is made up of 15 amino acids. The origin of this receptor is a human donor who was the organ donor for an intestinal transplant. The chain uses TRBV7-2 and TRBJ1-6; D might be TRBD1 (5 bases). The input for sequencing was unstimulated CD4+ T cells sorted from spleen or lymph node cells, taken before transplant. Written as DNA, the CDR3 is TGTGCCAGCAGCGCGGGACCGAACCGCAATTCACCCCTCCACTTT. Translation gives CASSAGPNRNSPLHF.